This T cell receptor beta chain was sequenced for a study of blood T cell repertoires in COVID-19. As for the study in general: The United States, Italy and Spain supplied acute and convalescent COVID-19 samples.

Categorization into cohorts depended on clinical history that participants reported. Within 2 weeks before study entry, exposed participants met a COVID-19 case. The V end lost 5 bases, the J end lost 2 bases, and 10 bases lay between the germline ends. Germline-derived CDR1 and CDR2 are MDHEN and SYDVKM. The CDR3 is made up of 13 amino acids. Assay used: immunoSEQ multiplex PCR; TCRdb lists only in-frame clones, some missing. The table has 200,000 to 250,000 clones, more than 80% seen once. This clone was seen a handful of times. This sequence joins TRBV28 and TRBJ2-7, with a weak D call TRBD2 (5 bases). Specimen: PBMCs or T cells enriched from blood (not recorded which). This receptor was identified in a man aged 45-60 years who had been exposed to COVID-19. The CDR3 bases are TGTGCCAGCAGTGTCAACGGGGCCTACGAGCAGTACGTC. Protein product: CASSVNGAYEQYV.